Here is one T cell receptor (beta chain) with its context. Method: immunoSEQ multiplex PCR; TCRdb's copy keeps in-frame clones and lacks some. The sample includes more than 60,000 clones, 85% to 90% of them seen just once. These data belong to a study of OX40 agonist ivuxolimab in advanced cancers. Trimming cost V 6 bases and J 3 bases, with 12 bases left between them. This CDR3 is 13 amino acids long. The V gene's germline CDR1 is MDHEN and CDR2 SYDVKM. The V gene is TRBV28, the J gene TRBJ2-7; D remains ambiguous. The source material was CD4+ or CD8+ T cells sorted from blood, sampled in a trial of the OX40 agonist ivuxolimab. This clonotype was sampled from an adult with an advanced solid tumor such as melanoma, head and neck, liver or kidney cancer. The CDR3 nucleotides read TGTGCCAGCAGCGACCCGCATAGCTACGAGCAGTACTTC. This gives the protein CASSDPHSYEQYF.